This is a list of T cell receptor beta chains from one sample in a study of blood T cell repertoires in COVID-19. Sequencing was performed with immunoSEQ multiplex PCR; in TCRdb, only in-frame clones are kept and a portion is missing. Among 100,000 to 150,000 clones, approximately 70% were seen once, and the ten largest hold approximately 2%. What was sequenced was peripheral blood. Source of these receptors: a woman in her sixties or seventies with acute or convalescent COVID-19. Each CDR3 is given with its conserved first and last residue. D genes are given only for firm matches. For some rows the clone size is stated as once, few or many, or as a class when expanded; others skip it.

CDR3 protein	CDR3 DNA	V gene	clone size	J gene	D gene
CASSAGATDTQYF	TGTGCCAGCAGCGCGGGCGCGACAGATACGCAGTATTTT	TRBV28	NA	TRBJ2-3	NA
CASSPRQGINGELFF	TGCGCCAGCAGCCCCAGACAGGGGATTAACGGGGAGCTGTTTTTT	TRBV5-1	NA	TRBJ2-2	TRBD1
CASSRGQGGGETQYF	TGCGCCAGCAGCCGGGGACAGGGCGGGGGAGAGACCCAGTACTTC	TRBV5-1	NA	TRBJ2-5	TRBD1
CSASAWTRQFF	TGCAGTGCTAGTGCCTGGACTAGGCAGTTCTTC	TRBV20-1	NA	TRBJ2-1	TRBD2
CASSLLASGSDEQYF	TGTGCCAGCAGTTTATTGGCTAGCGGGAGCGACGAGCAGTACTTC	TRBV28	NA	TRBJ2-7	TRBD2
CACDRGQLNTEAFF	TGTGCCTGTGACAGGGGGCAATTGAACACTGAAGCTTTCTTT	TRBV30	few	TRBJ1-1	TRBD1
CASSAELAGGVETQYF	TGTGCCAGCAGCGCGGAACTAGCGGGGGGTGTAGAGACCCAGTACTTC	TRBV5-6	NA	TRBJ2-5	TRBD2
CAIMSGGEDTQYF	TGTGCCATCATGAGCGGGGGGGAGGATACGCAGTATTTT	TRBV10-3	NA	TRBJ2-3	TRBD2
CASSTLAGGYNEQFF	TGTGCCAGTAGTACCCTAGCGGGGGGCTACAATGAGCAGTTCTTC	TRBV19	NA	TRBJ2-1	TRBD2
CSTRTGNLNNEQFF	TGCAGCACCAGGACAGGGAATCTCAACAATGAGCAGTTCTTC	TRBV29-1	NA	TRBJ2-1	TRBD1
CASSLISGNEQFF	TGTGCCAGCAGCCTAATTTCGGGCAATGAGCAGTTCTTC	TRBV7-3	NA	TRBJ2-1	NA
CASSRDSNEKLFF	TGTGCCAGCAGCAGGGACAGTAATGAAAAACTGTTTTTT	TRBV6-5	few	TRBJ1-4	TRBD1
CASSLPGGFNEQFF	TGTGCCAGCAGCTTACCCGGGGGGTTCAATGAGCAGTTCTTC	TRBV7-2	NA	TRBJ2-1	TRBD2
CASSPLGVGVGYGYTF	TGTGCCAGCAGCCCACTCGGAGTCGGGGTCGGATATGGCTACACCTTC	TRBV9	NA	TRBJ1-2	NA
CASSELWDRSYNEQFF	TGTGCCAGCAGTGAACTTTGGGACAGAAGTTACAATGAGCAGTTCTTC	TRBV6-1	NA	TRBJ2-1	TRBD1
CASSLGQSQETQYF	TGCGCCAGCAGCTTGGGGCAAAGCCAAGAGACCCAGTACTTC	TRBV5-1	NA	TRBJ2-5	NA
CAWSLVNQPQHF	TGTGCCTGGAGTTTAGTCAATCAGCCCCAGCATTTT	TRBV30	NA	TRBJ1-5	NA
CASSLSRDSLSYNSPLHF	TGTGCCAGCAGCTTAAGCCGGGACAGCCTCTCCTATAATTCACCCCTCCACTTT	TRBV2	once	TRBJ1-6	TRBD1
CATSPQDNKNEQFF	TGTGCCACTTCTCCGCAGGACAATAAGAATGAGCAGTTCTTC	TRBV2	NA	TRBJ2-1	NA
CASSSDRLGTQYF	TGTGCCAGCAGTTCGGACAGGTTAGGAACCCAGTACTTC	TRBV7-9	NA	TRBJ2-5	TRBD1
CASSEWRPQETQYF	TGTGCCAGCAGTGAATGGAGGCCCCAAGAGACCCAGTACTTC	TRBV6-1	NA	TRBJ2-5	NA
CASGSTATLYF	TGTGCCAGCGGATCTACAGCAACTCTGTACTTC	TRBV2	NA	TRBJ2-7	NA
CASIKGQNYEQYF	TGTGCCAGCATCAAGGGACAGAACTACGAGCAGTACTTC	TRBV6-6	NA	TRBJ2-7	TRBD1
CAISDLRGITEAFF	TGTGCCATCAGTGACCTGCGGGGGATCACTGAAGCTTTCTTT	TRBV10-3	many	TRBJ1-1	NA
CASSPNIGSDTEAFF	TGTGCCAGCTCACCTAATATTGGCTCCGACACTGAAGCTTTCTTT	TRBV18	NA	TRBJ1-1	NA
CASSLADISMDF	TGTGCCAGCAGCCTAGCTGATATTTCTATGGACTTC	TRBV11-2	NA	TRBJ2-7	NA
CASSRQGRQETQYF	TGTGCCAGCAGCCGACAGGGGCGACAAGAGACCCAGTACTTC	TRBV14	NA	TRBJ2-5	TRBD1
CASSYDRNNEQFF	TGTGCCAGCAGTTACGACAGAAACAATGAGCAGTTCTTC	TRBV6-2/TRBV6-3	NA	TRBJ2-1	NA
CASRSTGTLYNSPLHF	TGTGCCAGCAGGTCGACAGGAACTTTATATAATTCACCCCTCCACTTT	TRBV28	few	TRBJ1-6	NA
CASSMQGLGNQPQHF	TGTGCCAGTAGTATGCAGGGACTGGGCAATCAGCCCCAGCATTTT	TRBV19	NA	TRBJ1-5	NA
CARSLLERASYEQYF	TGTGCCAGAAGCTTGTTGGAGCGGGCCTCCTACGAGCAGTACTTC	TRBV5-3	once	TRBJ2-7	NA
CATSRGGGDFYEQYF	TGTGCCACCAGCAGAGGGGGCGGGGACTTCTACGAGCAGTACTTC	TRBV15	NA	TRBJ2-7	NA
CASSHLLLNTDTQYF	TGTGCCAGCAGCCATCTTCTATTAAACACAGATACGCAGTATTTT	TRBV14	few	TRBJ2-3	NA
CASSQDVQKETQYF	TGTGCCAGCAGCCAAGATGTGCAGAAAGAGACCCAGTACTTC	TRBV3-1/TRBV3-2	NA	TRBJ2-5	NA
CASSATGNSYNEQFF	TGTGCCAGCAGCGCGACAGGTAACTCCTACAATGAGCAGTTCTTC	TRBV7-8	NA	TRBJ2-1	NA
CASSLPGPYGYTF	TGTGCCAGCAGCTTACCGGGTCCTTATGGCTACACCTTC	TRBV7-2	few	TRBJ1-2	NA
CASSYRTGPNTEAFF	TGTGCCAGCAGCTATAGGACAGGCCCGAACACTGAAGCTTTCTTT	TRBV5-5	NA	TRBJ1-1	TRBD1
CASSLSGPGYTF	TGTGCCAGCAGTCTCAGCGGTCCTGGCTACACCTTC	TRBV28	NA	TRBJ1-2	NA
CASSSDIWEPQHF	TGTGCCAGCAGTTCCGACATCTGGGAGCCCCAGCATTTT	TRBV27	NA	TRBJ1-5	NA
CASSSGTGGETQYF	TGTGCCAGCAGCTCCGGGACAGGGGGAGAGACCCAGTACTTC	TRBV5-8	NA	TRBJ2-5	TRBD1
CAWANDRDSSTNEKLFF	TGTGCCTGGGCGAACGATCGGGACTCCTCAACTAATGAAAAACTGTTTTTT	TRBV30	NA	TRBJ1-4	NA
CASSLGPGDIQYF	TGTGCCAGCAGTTTGGGGCCGGGAGACATTCAGTACTTC	TRBV6-1	few	TRBJ2-4	NA
CASSFIDRGNDEQYF	TGTGCCAGCAGCTTCATCGACAGGGGGAACGACGAGCAGTACTTC	TRBV5-4	NA	TRBJ2-7	TRBD1
CASSFYTLASGGYEQYF	TGTGCCAGCAGCTTTTATACCTTGGCTAGCGGGGGTTACGAGCAGTACTTC	TRBV7-2	NA	TRBJ2-7	TRBD2
CASSYSRLAVQLSGANVLTF	TGTGCCAGCAGTTACTCGAGGCTAGCGGTGCAACTATCTGGGGCCAACGTCCTGACTTTC	TRBV6-8	NA	TRBJ2-6	TRBD2
CASSPSGVAGATYEQYF	TGTGCCAGCAGCCCATCCGGGGTAGCGGGGGCTACCTACGAGCAGTACTTC	TRBV7-2	NA	TRBJ2-7	TRBD2
CASSGQGREQYF	TGTGCCAGCAGTGGACAGGGTCGCGAGCAGTACTTC	TRBV2	NA	TRBJ2-7	TRBD1
CASSQDGRGRVFF	TGCGCCAGCAGCCAAGACGGGCGCGGGAGGGTGTTCTTC	TRBV4-1	NA	TRBJ2-1	TRBD2
CASSRPGQGGSGANVLTF	TGTGCCAGCAGCCGACCGGGACAGGGGGGATCTGGGGCCAACGTCCTGACTTTC	TRBV7-9	NA	TRBJ2-6	TRBD1
CASSLAMGLGARDTQYF	TGTGCCAGCAGCTTGGCCATGGGCTTGGGGGCCAGAGATACGCAGTATTTT	TRBV5-4	NA	TRBJ2-3	NA
CASGPDGGLQPQHF	TGTGCTAGTGGTCCCGACGGGGGACTTCAGCCCCAGCATTTT	TRBV12-5	NA	TRBJ1-5	NA
CASSNSGGTEAFF	TGTGCCAGCTCGAATTCTGGGGGGACTGAAGCTTTCTTT	TRBV6-5	NA	TRBJ1-1	NA
CASSLNGDNYNEQFF	TGTGCCAGCAGCTTAAACGGGGATAATTACAATGAGCAGTTCTTC	TRBV7-3	NA	TRBJ2-1	NA
CASSLKGQASYEQYF	TGTGCCAGCAGTTTAAAAGGACAGGCTTCCTACGAGCAGTACTTC	TRBV27	NA	TRBJ2-7	TRBD1
CASAELADSYNEQFF	TGCGCCAGCGCCGAACTAGCGGACTCCTACAATGAGCAGTTCTTC	TRBV5-1	NA	TRBJ2-1	TRBD2
CASSFLGQNPGGYTF	TGTGCCAGCAGCTTTTTGGGACAAAATCCAGGGGGCTACACCTTC	TRBV7-9	once	TRBJ1-2	NA
CASRDSNTEAFF	TGTGCCAGCAGGGACAGCAACACTGAAGCTTTCTTT	TRBV2	NA	TRBJ1-1	NA
CASIGSYNEQFF	TGTGCCAGCATCGGCTCCTACAATGAGCAGTTCTTC	TRBV19	NA	TRBJ2-1	NA
CASSDHRVHEQYF	TGTGCCAGCAGTGACCACAGGGTCCACGAGCAGTACTTC	TRBV25-1	NA	TRBJ2-7	NA
CATSRDQPREGNEKLFF	TGTGCCACCAGCAGAGATCAACCCAGGGAGGGTAATGAAAAACTGTTTTTT	TRBV15	NA	TRBJ1-4	NA